A single sample gave rise to the 27 T cell receptor beta chains below, sequenced in a study of blood T cells in healthy people across ages. Sample-barcoded 5' priming and a J-beta primer mix drove a second PCR of roughly 6 to 12 cycles. TCRdb reprocessed the 5' RACE reads via MiXCR and lists one record per CDR3 protein. Of about 1.1 million distinct CDR3 sequences listed, under 40% were seen once; the top ten hold over 10%. Sequenced sample: blood. These receptors were taken from a man aged 18 to 30 in good health.

For the CDR3, the DNA is TGTGCCACCAGTGATCCAGGGGTTCTCAATGGCTACACCTTC. This translates into CATSDPGVLNGYTF. The genes are TRBV24-1 and TRBJ1-2; a possible D gene is TRBD1 (6 bases). The germline V and J ends were trimmed by 3 bases and 6 bases, with 13 bases remaining between them. This CDR3 is built from 14 residues. Germline CDR1 and CDR2: KGHDR and SFDVKD.

This clonotype occurred many times. This chain links TRBV20-1 with TRBJ2-3; the D is unclear. The ends were cut back, 3 bases at V and 2 bases at J, with 15 bases in the middle. This CDR3 region has 15 residues. Germline loops: CDR1 DFQATT, CDR2 SNEGSKA (reference sequence). The chain's CDR3 is CSASRRRLLTDTQYF. The CDR3 bases are TGCAGTGCTAGTCGGCGGCGGCTCCTCACAGATACGCAGTATTTT.

The V and J genes are TRBV14 and TRBJ1-4; no firm D call. The germline CDR1 and CDR2 sequences are SGHDN and FVKESK. This CDR3 is 15 amino acids long. V was trimmed by 4 bases and J by 0 bases, leaving 9 bases between them. The CDR3 loop is CASSRRLATNEKLFF. The CDR3 region has the DNA TGTGCCAGCAGCCGGAGGCTTGCAACTAATGAAAAACTGTTTTTT.

This clonotype has only a few counts. V gene TRBV27 combines with J gene TRBJ1-2; D not resolved. V lost 6 bases and J lost 7, with 18 bases in between. The CDR3 has 14 residues. CDR1 is MNHEY, CDR2 SMNVEV, per germline (reference sequence). The CDR3 protein is CASRPTIERSGYTF. The DNA for the CDR3 is TGTGCCAGCAGGCCGACAATCGAGAGGAGTGGCTACACCTTC.

The chain is built from TRBV4-3 and TRBJ2-3, with D unclear. Germline V gene lookup returns CDR1 LGHNA and CDR2 YSLEER. This CDR3 spans 15 amino acids. The V end was cut by 1 base, the J end by 3 bases, with 11 bases between. CDR3 region: CASSQVLVGTDTQYF. The CDR3 coding sequence is TGCGCCAGCAGCCAAGTGCTAGTCGGGACAGATACGCAGTATTTT.

This clonotype was counted a few times. The chain joins TRBV15 to TRBJ2-1; the D is unclear. The CDR3 has 12 amino acids. V gave up 0 bases and J gave up 9 bases, with 6 bases separating them. CDR1 and CDR2 (germline): LNHNV, YYDKDF (reference sequence). The CDR3 region is CATSRDLSEQFF. CDR3 in DNA: TGTGCCACCAGCAGAGATCTGAGTGAGCAGTTCTTC. Variable domain in full (rest from reference TRBV15 and TRBJ2-1): DAMVIQNPRYQVTQFGKPVTLSCSQTLNHNVMYWYQQKSSQAPKLLFHYYDKDFNNEADTPDNFQSRRPNTSFCFLDIRSPGLGDTAMYLCATSRDLSEQFFGPGTRLTVL.

This clonotype appeared a few times. At one boundary the junction diverges from the germline segment, which might be a read error. This chain joins TRBV4-3 and TRBJ2-7; D perhaps matches TRBD1 (6 bases). This CDR3 region has 12 residues. Germline CDR1 reads LGHNA; CDR2 reads YSLEER. Here the CDR3 DNA reads TGCGCCTGCAGGGGATCTACCTACGAGCAGTACTTC. It codes for CACRGSTYEQYF.

The chain joins TRBV27 to TRBJ1-1, with 7 bases identical to TRBD1. This CDR3 is built from 14 residues. Per germline, CDR1 MNHEY and CDR2 SMNVEV (reference sequence). Trimming cost V 4 bases and J 9 bases; bases outside gene matches: 11. CDR3 protein: CASSSRQGGVKAFF. The CDR3 DNA follows: TGTGCCAGCAGTTCCAGACAGGGCGGAGTTAAAGCTTTCTTT.

This clonotype was recorded many times. The J gene is TRBJ2-1, the V gene TRBV4-3; D not resolved. This CDR3 is 13 amino acids long. The V and J ends lost 1 base and 5 bases respectively, with 6 bases between them. Germline assignment: CDR1 LGHNA and CDR2 YSLEER. CDR3 region: CASSQGFNNEQFF. The CDR3 DNA sequence: TGCGCCAGCAGCCAAGGCTTCAACAATGAGCAGTTCTTC.

This clonotype has only a few counts. The rearrangement joins TRBV5-5 to TRBJ2-2, with 8 positions matching TRBD1. Germline CDR1 is SGHKS and CDR2 is YYEKEE (reference sequence). V lost 2 bases, J lost 4 bases, and 4 bases stayed unmatched. This CDR3 spans 15 amino acids. The CDR3 protein is CASSLEGQVTGELFF. CDR3 nucleotides: TGTGCCAGCAGCTTAGAGGGACAGGTCACCGGGGAGCTGTTTTTT.

The J gene is TRBJ2-1, the V gene TRBV6-6; TRBD1 agrees at 8 bases. The CDR3 is 14 amino acids. With 5 bases clipped from V and 13 bases from J, the junction kept 13 bases outside the gene matches. Germline V gives CDR1 MNHNY, CDR2 SVGAGI (reference sequence). The CDR3 spells CASSPGQGRETQFF. CDR3 nucleotide sequence: TGTGCCAGCAGTCCCGGACAGGGACGAGAGACCCAGTTCTTC.

The CDR3 nucleotides are TGCGCCAGCAGCTTATCAGGGAGTTCGAACTATGGCTACACCTTC. This gives the protein CASSLSGSSNYGYTF. The V gene is TRBV5-1, the J gene TRBJ1-2; D is possibly TRBD1 (5 bases). V lost 2 bases and J lost 2, with 13 bases in between. The V gene's germline CDR1 is SGHRS and CDR2 YFSETQ. This CDR3 has 15 residues.

This rearrangement joins TRBV10-3 to TRBJ1-1, with TRBD1 as a possible D gene (5 bases). Germline V CDR1 and CDR2: ENHRY, SYGVKD. The CDR3 loop spans 16 amino acids. V dropped 3 bases and J dropped 1 base, with 15 bases sitting between them. The CDR3 sequence is CAISDGGRAQNTEAFF. CDR3 nucleotide sequence: TGTGCCATCAGTGACGGAGGCAGGGCTCAGAACACTGAAGCTTTCTTT.

This chain links TRBV6-5 with TRBJ1-2, with no clear D. Germline V gives CDR1 MNHEY, CDR2 SVGAGI. Between the trimmed V and J ends, which lost 2 bases and 8 bases, there was a span of 12 bases. CDR3 size: 13 residues. The chain's CDR3 is CASSYQLLNGYTF. The CDR3 coding sequence is TGTGCCAGCAGTTACCAACTCCTTAACGGCTACACCTTC.

In this sample, this clonotype turned up many times. The V and J genes are TRBV20-1 and TRBJ1-5; D uncertain. Germline-derived CDR1 and CDR2 are DFQATT and SNEGSKA (reference sequence). Trimming removed 0 bases at V and 6 bases at J, with 12 bases between. This CDR3 contains 14 residues. The chain's CDR3 is CSARDTGSGQPQHF. CDR3 in DNA: TGCAGTGCTAGAGATACGGGGTCCGGTCAGCCCCAGCATTTT.

There are a few counts of this clonotype. This sequence joins TRBV20-1 and TRBJ2-7; a possible D gene is TRBD2 (6 bases). V was pared by 0 bases and J by 2 bases, with 14 bases between. Germline CDR1 DFQATT, CDR2 SNEGSKA (reference sequence). This CDR3 region has 15 residues. In DNA, the CDR3 is TGCAGTGCTAGAGAGCTGGGCGGGGTCACCTACGAGCAGTACTTC. It yields the protein CSARELGGVTYEQYF.

This clonotype was seen a handful of times. V gene TRBV10-3 combines with J gene TRBJ1-2; TRBD1 matches at 8 bases. The CDR3 extends over 16 amino acids. Germline V gene sequence: CDR1 ENHRY, CDR2 SYGVKD. With V trimmed by 4 bases and J by 2 bases, 9 bases remained unmatched. DNA of the CDR3: TGTGCCATCAGTGGGGGTCCAGGGGGCGGAAACTATGGCTACACCTTC. Its protein product is CAISGGPGGGNYGYTF.

The CDR3 loop is CLAGGPFYNEQYF. The CDR3 region has the DNA TGCCTAGCGGGGGGGCCTTTCTACAATGAGCAGTACTTC. The rearrangement joins TRBV29-1 to TRBJ2-1; 12 bases are a match to TRBD2. The end of the DNA aligns better with TRBJ2-7, so the J call may be wrong. Germline V gene sequence: CDR1 SQVTM, CDR2 ANQGSEA. This CDR3 region has 13 residues.

The chain carries TRBV20-1 and TRBJ2-3, with D possibly being TRBD2 (6 bases). Per germline, CDR1 DFQATT and CDR2 SNEGSKA (reference sequence). The CDR3 is 14 residues long. Trimming pared 6 bases from V and 6 bases from J, leaving 19 bases between. CDR3 in DNA: TGCAGTGCCGGACGGGACTTAGGGGTCGATACGCAGTATTTT. It specifies CSAGRDLGVDTQYF.

This clonotype was detected only a few times. The chain recombines TRBV6-1 with TRBJ1-1; 9 positions match TRBD1. Germline CDR1 is MNHNS and CDR2 is SASEGT. The CDR3 has 14 amino acids. V was pared by 5 bases and J by 4 bases, with 5 bases of the junction left unmatched. The CDR3 DNA reads as TGTGCCAGCAGTCCGACAGGGGGGAGCACTGAAGCTTTCTTT. Protein: CASSPTGGSTEAFF.

This clonotype was seen ten or more times. The V gene is TRBV3-1, the J gene TRBJ1-1; possible D gene TRBD1, 5 bases. CDR3 length equals 15 residues. The germline V gene has CDR1 LGHDT and CDR2 YNNKEL (reference sequence). V was shortened by 4 bases and J by 3 bases, with 15 bases between the two germline ends. The CDR3 region is CASSLAGISDTEAFF. CDR3 nucleotides: TGTGCCAGCAGCCTAGCAGGGATATCGGACACTGAAGCTTTCTTT.

This chain joins TRBV28 and TRBJ1-3, with D uncertain. Looked up from germline, CDR1 is MDHEN and CDR2 is SYDVKM. This CDR3 spans 14 amino acids. Between the trimmed V and J ends, which lost 5 bases and 0 bases, there was a span of 8 bases. Written as DNA, the CDR3 is TGTGCCAGCAGTACCTTAGTCTCTGGAAACACCATATATTTT. Its translation: CASSTLVSGNTIYF.

This clonotype has just a few counts. The J gene is TRBJ2-3, the V gene TRBV18; 12 bases are a match to TRBD2. V shed 3 bases and J 0 bases; nucleotides not matched to a gene: 4. The V gene's germline CDR1 is KGHSH and CDR2 LQKENI. This CDR3 spans 17 amino acids. The CDR3 DNA reads as TGTGCCAGCTCACCTTGGACTAGCGGGGATAGCACAGATACGCAGTATTTT. This encodes CASSPWTSGDSTDTQYF.

This clonotype was found a few times. This rearrangement joins TRBV20-1 to TRBJ2-1, with D possibly matching TRBD1 (5 bases). V lost 5 bases to trimming and J lost 7 bases, with 12 bases between them. Germline assignment: CDR1 DFQATT and CDR2 SNEGSKA (reference sequence). The CDR3 is 12 amino acids. The CDR3 loop reads CSAGAPSNEQFF. The CDR3 DNA sequence: TGCAGTGCTGGGGCTCCTAGTAATGAGCAGTTCTTC.

The chain uses TRBV7-9 and TRBJ2-7, with D maybe TRBD1 (6 bases). Germline V gives CDR1 SEHNR, CDR2 FQNEAQ (reference sequence). The V and J ends lost 1 base and 2 bases respectively, with 15 bases between them. The CDR3 totals 16 residues. The chain's CDR3 is CASSLVVGAATYEQYF. CDR3 bases: TGTGCCAGCAGCTTAGTTGTGGGGGCAGCCACCTACGAGCAGTACTTC.

The rearrangement joins TRBV2 to TRBJ1-1; 7 bases map to TRBD1. V trimming: 7 bases; J trimming: 7 bases; junction bases outside the gene matches: 15. CDR1 is SNHLY and CDR2 is FYNNEI in the germline V gene. The CDR3 consists of 15 residues. The CDR3 spells CASTLGLQGGFEAFF. The CDR3 nucleotides read TGTGCCAGCACCCTTGGGCTGCAGGGGGGTTTTGAAGCTTTCTTT. Full variable domain (missing parts from reference TRBV2 and TRBJ1-1): EPEVTQTPSHQVTQMGQEVILRCVPISNHLYFYWYRQILGQKVEFLVSFYNNEISEKSEIFDDQFSVERPDGSNFTLKIRSTKLEDSAMYFCASTLGLQGGFEAFFGQGTRLTVV.

This clonotype was observed a few times. The chain uses TRBV7-2 and TRBJ2-5, with D perhaps given as TRBD1 or TRBD2 (6 bases each). With 1 base removed from V and 6 bases from J, the gap between germline ends came to 12 bases. CDR1 SGHTA and CDR2 FQGNSA come from the germline V gene. The CDR3 length is 14 residues. The CDR3 reads CASSLGGAEKTQYF. The CDR3 bases are TGTGCCAGCAGCTTAGGGGGGGCAGAAAAGACCCAGTACTTC.